Listed below are T cell receptor beta chains from one sample, sequenced in a study of PD-L1 blockade in urothelial cancer. The protocol was immunoSEQ multiplex PCR, while the TCRdb copy is restricted to in-frame clones and leaves out a portion. The repertoire holds 100,000 to 150,000 clones, with 86% as singletons. Specimen: PBMCs, collected around atezolizumab (anti-PD-L1) treatment. The receptors derive from a middle-aged man with urothelial cancer. Each CDR3 is given with its conserved first and last residue.

>TRBJ2-1|TRBV6-5
CASSLTSASTYNEQFF
>TRBJ1-2|TRBV6-6
CASSYGQSYGYTF
>TRBJ1-2|TRBV6-5
CASSQMKGAGYGYTF
>TRBJ2-3|TRBV18
CASSPLQVRTDTQYF
>TRBJ2-7|TRBV7-2
CASSSTGTGSYYEQYF
>TRBJ1-1|TRBV15
CATSRGQGIMNTEAFF
>TRBJ1-1|TRBV4-1
CASSQGGLRALETEAFF
>TRBJ1-5|TRBV5-1
CASSLGSGSNQPQHF
>TRBJ2-3|TRBV2
CASGQEKDTQYF
>TRBJ1-3|TRBV19
CASSIQGSSGNTIYF
>TRBJ1-3|TRBV30
CAWSVGPGNTIYF
>TRBJ1-2|TRBV30
CAWTPVLTHLGYTF
>TRBJ1-5|TRBV30
CAWSVQGDQPQHF
>TRBJ2-1|TRBV9
CASSPPSGSSYNEQFF
>TRBJ2-5|TRBV5-4
CASSQGSETSAQKTQYF
>TRBJ2-7|TRBV7-2
CASSLAVVYEQYF
>TRBJ1-6|TRBV30
CAWRSHRENSPLHF